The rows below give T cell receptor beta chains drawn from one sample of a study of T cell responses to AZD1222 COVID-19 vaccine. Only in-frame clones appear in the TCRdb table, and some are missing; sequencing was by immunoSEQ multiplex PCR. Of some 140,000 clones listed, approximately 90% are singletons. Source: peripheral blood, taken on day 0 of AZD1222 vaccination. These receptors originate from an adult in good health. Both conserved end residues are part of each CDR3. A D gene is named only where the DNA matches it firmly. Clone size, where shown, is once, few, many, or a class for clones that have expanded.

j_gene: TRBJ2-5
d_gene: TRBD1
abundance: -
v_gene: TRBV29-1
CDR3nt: TGCAGCGTTAGGGCAGGGGGCGAGACCCAGTACTTC
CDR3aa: CSVRAGGETQYF

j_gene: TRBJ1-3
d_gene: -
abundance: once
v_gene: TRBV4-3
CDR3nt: TGCGCCAGCAGCCAAGATGGGGGCGGCTCTGGAAACACCATATATTTT
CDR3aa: CASSQDGGGSGNTIYF

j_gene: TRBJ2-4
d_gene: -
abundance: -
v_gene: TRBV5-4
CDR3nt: TGTGCCAGCAGCTTTCAAGGGGTGGCCAAAAACATTCAGTACTTC
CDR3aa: CASSFQGVAKNIQYF

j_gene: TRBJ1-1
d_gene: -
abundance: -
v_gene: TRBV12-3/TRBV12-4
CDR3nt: TGTGCCAGCAGTTTGTCCGGATTTGAAGCTTTCTTT
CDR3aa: CASSLSGFEAFF

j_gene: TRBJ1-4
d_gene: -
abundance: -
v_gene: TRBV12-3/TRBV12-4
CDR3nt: TGTGCCAGCAGTTTCGGGGTAGAACTGTTTTTT
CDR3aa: CASSFGVELFF

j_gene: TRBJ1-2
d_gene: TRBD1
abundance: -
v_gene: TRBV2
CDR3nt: TGTGCCAGCAGTCTTCAACCCCAGGGACAGGGTAACTATGGCTACACCTTC
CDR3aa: CASSLQPQGQGNYGYTF

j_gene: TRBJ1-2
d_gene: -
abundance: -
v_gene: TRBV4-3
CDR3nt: TGCGCCAGCAGCCAAGATCTTAGACAGATGAACTATGGCTACACCTTC
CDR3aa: CASSQDLRQMNYGYTF

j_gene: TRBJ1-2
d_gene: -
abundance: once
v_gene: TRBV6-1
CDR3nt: TGTGCCAGCAGTGAGGGGGTGAGTCTCTATGGCTACACCTTC
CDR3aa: CASSEGVSLYGYTF

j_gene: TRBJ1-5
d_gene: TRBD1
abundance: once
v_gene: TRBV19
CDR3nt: TGTGCCAGTAGTAGACAGGGTAATAGCAATCAGCCCCAGCATTTT
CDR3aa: CASSRQGNSNQPQHF

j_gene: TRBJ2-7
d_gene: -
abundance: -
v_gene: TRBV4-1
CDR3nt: TGCGCCAGCAGCCAAACCCTGCCGAGACACGTCCCTTACGAGCAGTACTTC
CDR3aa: CASSQTLPRHVPYEQYF

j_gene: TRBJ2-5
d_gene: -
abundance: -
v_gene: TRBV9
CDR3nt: TGTGCCAGCAGCGCCTCTGGTCCAGAGACCCAGTACTTC
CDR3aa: CASSASGPETQYF

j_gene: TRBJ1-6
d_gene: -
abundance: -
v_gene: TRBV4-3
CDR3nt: TGCGCCAGCAGCCAAGAAATGGGGAGTTACGGGAATTCACCCCTCCACTTT
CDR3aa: CASSQEMGSYGNSPLHF

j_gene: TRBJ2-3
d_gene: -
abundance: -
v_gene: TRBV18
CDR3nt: TGTGCCAGCTCACAGTATCTGACTACCCAGTATTTT
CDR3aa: CASSQYLTTQYF

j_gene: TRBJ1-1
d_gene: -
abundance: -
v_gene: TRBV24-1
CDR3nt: TGTGCCACCAGGAGGGGAGTTCACACTGAAGCTTTCTTT
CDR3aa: CATRRGVHTEAFF

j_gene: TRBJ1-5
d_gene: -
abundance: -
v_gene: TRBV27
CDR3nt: TGTGCCAGCAGTTTGAAGGGATATAGCAATCAGCCCCAGCATTTT
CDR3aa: CASSLKGYSNQPQHF

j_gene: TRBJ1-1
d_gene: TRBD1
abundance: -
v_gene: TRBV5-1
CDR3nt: TGCGCCAGCAGCGCGGCAGGGGGGAACACTGAAGCTTTCTTT
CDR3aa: CASSAAGGNTEAFF

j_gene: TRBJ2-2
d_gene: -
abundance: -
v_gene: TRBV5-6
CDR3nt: TGTGCCAGCAGCTTGGGAGCCCACACCGGGGAGCTGTTTTTT
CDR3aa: CASSLGAHTGELFF

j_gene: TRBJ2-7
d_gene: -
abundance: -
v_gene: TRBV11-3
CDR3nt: TGTGCCAGCAGCCGGACGGGTCTCCCGTCCTACGAGCAGTACTTC
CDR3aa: CASSRTGLPSYEQYF

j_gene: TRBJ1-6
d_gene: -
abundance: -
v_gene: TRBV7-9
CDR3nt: TGTGCCAGCAGCCCGGGGAGGGGAAGTTCACCCCTCCACTTT
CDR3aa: CASSPGRGSSPLHF

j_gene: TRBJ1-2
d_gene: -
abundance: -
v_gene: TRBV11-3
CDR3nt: TGTGCCAGCAGCTTAGATGGCCCAGGACCCAACTATGGCTACACCTTC
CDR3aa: CASSLDGPGPNYGYTF

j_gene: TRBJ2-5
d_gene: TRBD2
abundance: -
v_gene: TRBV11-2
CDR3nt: TGTGCCAGCAGCTCCGGCACTAGCGGGGAAGCAGAGACCCAGTACTTC
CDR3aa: CASSSGTSGEAETQYF

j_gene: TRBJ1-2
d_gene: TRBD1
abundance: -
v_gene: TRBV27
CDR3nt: TGTGCCAGCAGTTCCTTGGGACAGGGGTTATATCGCGGCTACACCTTC
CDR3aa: CASSSLGQGLYRGYTF